This T cell receptor beta chain was recovered during a study of T cells in Graves' hyperthyroidism and ophthalmopathy. This clonotype was counted ten times or more. RNA transcripts gave rise to amplified TCR beta CDR3 regions. First-round RT-PCR targeting the TCR CDR3 was performed with the HTBI primer set. TCRdb recomputed calls from the multiplex PCR reads with MiXCR, one row per CDR3 protein. Among 250,000 to 350,000 distinct CDR3 sequences listed, about 20% were seen once. The CDR3 is 15 residues long. From germline, CDR1 is KGHSH and CDR2 LQKENI. V trimming: 3 bases; J trimming: 6 bases; junction bases outside the gene matches: 7.

The specimen was blood. This receptor was obtained from a man aged 30-40 years with Graves' ophthalmopathy. The V and J genes are TRBV18 and TRBJ2-1, with 8 bases fitting TRBD2. The DNA for the CDR3 is TGTGCCAGCTCACCTAGGGCTCTAGCGGGCAATGAGCAGTTCTTC. This sequence encodes CASSPRALAGNEQFF.